These 30 T cell receptor beta chains were sequenced from one sample in a study of OX40 agonist ivuxolimab in advanced cancers. Produced via immunoSEQ multiplex PCR; TCRdb's table is partial and in-frame only. The sample contains 65,000 to 90,000 clones, over 75% of which appear only once. This specimen consisted of CD4+ or CD8+ T cells sorted from blood, obtained in a trial of the OX40 agonist ivuxolimab. Receptors originate from an adult with an advanced solid tumor such as melanoma, head and neck, liver or kidney cancer.

This clone was picked up a small number of times. The V gene is TRBV19, the J gene TRBJ2-1; unclear D gene. The V and J ends lost 5 bases and 6 bases respectively, with 5 bases between them. Germline CDR1 LNHDA, CDR2 SQIVND (reference sequence). The length of the CDR3 is 11 residues. The CDR3 region is CASSHTNEQFF. The CDR3 DNA is TGTGCCAGTAGTCACACCAATGAGCAGTTCTTC.

The chain has TRBV29-1 and TRBJ1-2, with D perhaps TRBD1 (6 bases). Trimming pared 4 bases from V and 2 bases from J, leaving 14 bases between. Germline assignment: CDR1 SQVTM and CDR2 ANQGSEA. This CDR3 spans 14 amino acids. The CDR3 bases are TGCAGCGTTGGGGCAGGGGCCGGAAACTATGGCTACACCTTC. Translated: CSVGAGAGNYGYTF.

This chain joins TRBV7-2 and TRBJ2-7, with D perhaps matching TRBD1 (6 bases). Germline V lookup: CDR1 SGHTA, CDR2 FQGNSA. The CDR3 spans 14 residues. The V end lost 5 bases, the J end lost 4 bases, and 15 bases lay between the germline ends. The CDR3 DNA reads as TGTGCCAGCAGCCCGTCCGGGACACAGTACGAGCAGTACTTC. Translating gives CASSPSGTQYEQYF.

The chain employs TRBV30 and TRBJ1-1; D perhaps matches TRBD1 (5 bases). The V end lost 4 bases, the J end lost 3 bases, and 12 bases lay between the germline ends. Germline-derived CDR1 and CDR2 are GTSNPN and SVGIG (reference sequence). There are 13 residues in the CDR3. Here the CDR3 DNA reads TGTGCCTGGATCCGGGGCTTTTACACTGAAGCTTTCTTT. Translated: CAWIRGFYTEAFF.

The chain couples TRBV14 to TRBJ1-1, with D possibly matching TRBD1 (6 bases). The CDR3 totals 15 residues. Trimming stripped 0 bases from V and 2 bases from J, with 10 bases between. The germline gives CDR1 SGHDN, CDR2 FVKESK. For the CDR3, the DNA is TGTGCCAGCAGCCAAGACAGGACAGTAAACACTGAAGCTTTCTTT. Its translation is CASSQDRTVNTEAFF.

The chain carries TRBV6-1 and TRBJ2-3, with D possibly matching TRBD2 (6 bases). Germline values: CDR1 MNHNS, CDR2 SASEGT. V was cut by 5 bases and J by 5 bases, with 11 bases left in between. The CDR3 loop spans 13 amino acids. The CDR3 nucleotides are TGTGCCAGCAGTAGGGACTTTAAAGATACGCAGTATTTT. Its protein is CASSRDFKDTQYF.

The chain is built from TRBV10-3 and TRBJ2-1; D possibly uses TRBD1 or TRBD2 (5 bases each). The CDR3 is made up of 15 amino acids. Germline assignment: CDR1 ENHRY and CDR2 SYGVKD. V was shortened by 6 bases and J by 2 bases, with 14 bases between the two germline ends. The CDR3 coding sequence is TGTGCCATCAGACCCGGGACGGAACCCTACAATGAGCAGTTCTTC. Its protein product is CAIRPGTEPYNEQFF.

This clone was seen once. The V call is TRBV18, the J call TRBJ1-6, with D uncertain. The V end was cut by 3 bases, the J end by 8 bases, with 14 bases between. The CDR3 length is 15 residues. The germline V gene encodes CDR1 KGHSH and CDR2 LQKENI. The CDR3 region has the DNA TGTGCCAGCTCACCTCTCTATTCCCCAGATTCACCCCTCCACTTT. Translating it yields CASSPLYSPDSPLHF.

This clone was seen a few times. This chain links TRBV10-2 with TRBJ1-1; no clear D. Germline V gene lookup returns CDR1 WSHSY and CDR2 SAAADI. Trimming removed 5 bases from V and 3 bases from J, with 13 bases in between. The CDR3 spans 14 residues. Here the CDR3 DNA reads TGCGCCAGCAGTAGAACCGGGATCGACACTGAAGCTTTCTTT. Translated: CASSRTGIDTEAFF.

The chain carries TRBV19 and TRBJ1-4, with D possibly matching TRBD1 (5 bases). The CDR3 has 19 residues. V was cut by 4 bases and J by 3 bases, with 24 bases left in between. In germline, CDR1 is LNHDA, CDR2 SQIVND (reference sequence). CDR3 sequence: CASSTSPRQGVLPNEKLFF. CDR3 bases: TGTGCCAGTAGTACCTCCCCTCGGCAGGGAGTTCTTCCTAATGAAAAACTGTTTTTT.

V is TRBV9 and J is TRBJ1-5; no clear D. This CDR3 spans 13 amino acids. The V gene lost 4 bases and the J gene lost 11 bases, with 16 bases spanning the gap. Per the germline V gene, CDR1 is SGDLS and CDR2 is YYNGEE. The CDR3 loop is CASSPAEGSAQHF. For the CDR3, the DNA is TGTGCCAGCAGCCCCGCGGAAGGGTCGGCCCAGCATTTT. The variable domain in full, completed from reference TRBV9 and TRBJ1-5, reads DSGVTQTPKHLITATGQRVTLRCSPRSGDLSVYWYQQSLDQGLQFLIQYYNGEERAKGNILERFSAQQFPDLHSELNLSSLELGDSALYFCASSPAEGSAQHFGDGTRLSIL.

The chain links TRBV6-6 to TRBJ1-6; D is uncertain. CDR3 length equals 15 residues. V was cut by 0 bases and J by 8 bases, with 11 bases left in between. The germline V gene has CDR1 MNHNY and CDR2 SVGAGI (reference sequence). CDR3 nucleotide sequence: TGTGCCAGCAGTTACTCGAGATCCGGGGATTCACCCCTCCACTTT. The encoded protein is CASSYSRSGDSPLHF.

This chain joins TRBV11-3 and TRBJ2-3; D is undetermined. V lost 4 bases to trimming and J lost 2 bases, with 4 bases between them. The CDR3 has 12 residues. Germline V CDR1 and CDR2: SGHNT, YENEEA. The CDR3 region is CASSSNTDTQYF. The CDR3 region has the DNA TGTGCCAGCAGCTCAAACACAGATACGCAGTATTTT.

For this clone: One end of the junction is discordant with germline, which a read error may explain. The V call is TRBV7-8, the J call TRBJ1-1; perhaps TRBD1 as D (5 bases). Germline CDR1 is SGHVS and CDR2 is FQNEAQ. This CDR3 is 15 amino acids long. This CDR3 reads CASSIAPSGRTEAFF. CDR3 sequence (DNA): TGTGCCAGCAGCATAGCGCCTTCGGGGCGGACTGAAGCTTTCTTT.

V and J are TRBV19 and TRBJ1-1, with D possibly matching TRBD1 (5 bases). Trimming took off 3 bases at V and 6 bases at J, with 14 bases between the two ends. Germline assignment: CDR1 LNHDA and CDR2 SQIVND (reference sequence). The CDR3 sequence is 14 residues long. CDR3: CASSMGVKSPEAFF. CDR3 bases: TGTGCCAGTAGTATGGGGGTTAAAAGCCCTGAAGCTTTCTTT.

The chain is built from TRBV28 and TRBJ1-1, with D possibly TRBD1 on 5 matching bases. Trimming took 6 bases from V and 6 from J, leaving 17 bases between them. This CDR3 comprises 14 residues. Germline lookup yields CDR1 MDHEN and CDR2 SYDVKM. The CDR3 DNA reads as TGTGCCAGCAGCCGACGGGGGATTGGGGCTGAAGCTTTCTTT. Translated, it gives CASSRRGIGAEAFF.

V gene TRBV10-2 combines with J gene TRBJ2-7; either TRBD1 or TRBD2 may supply D (5 bases each). With 5 bases removed from V and 7 bases from J, the gap between germline ends came to 18 bases. Germline lookup yields CDR1 WSHSY and CDR2 SAAADI. This CDR3 comprises 14 residues. The CDR3 region is CASSSSGSSHEQYF. The CDR3 DNA is TGCGCCAGCAGTAGTTCAGGGAGTTCCCATGAGCAGTACTTC.

The chain combines TRBV5-1 with TRBJ2-5, with D perhaps TRBD2 (6 bases). Trimming removed 4 bases at V and 5 bases at J, with 21 bases between. Germline CDR1 SGHRS, CDR2 YFSETQ. The CDR3 is 16 amino acids. Written as DNA, the CDR3 is TGCGCCAGCAGCGCGCCCATAGGGATGCGGGGTGAGACCCAGTACTTC. It encodes CASSAPIGMRGETQYF.

The chain links TRBV14 to TRBJ2-5; a weak D match, TRBD2 (6 bases). CDR3 length equals 16 residues. Germline CDR1 SGHDN, CDR2 FVKESK. The ends were cut back, 3 bases at V and 7 bases at J, with 21 bases in the middle. This CDR3 is CASSHSMAANGGTQYF. The CDR3 DNA sequence: TGTGCCAGCAGCCACTCTATGGCGGCAAACGGGGGGACCCAGTACTTC.

In DNA, the CDR3 is TGTGCCATCAGTGAGCCCGGGACAGGGAGGACTGAAGCTTTCTTT. Translation gives CAISEPGTGRTEAFF. This rearrangement joins TRBV10-3 to TRBJ1-1; 9 bases fit TRBD1. After removal of 2 bases from V and 5 bases from J, the junction contained 6 bases not matched to a gene. CDR3 size: 15 residues. Germline values: CDR1 ENHRY, CDR2 SYGVKD.

The J gene is TRBJ1-5, the V gene TRBV10-3; 9 nucleotides match TRBD1. This CDR3 spans 14 amino acids. Germline assignment: CDR1 ENHRY and CDR2 SYGVKD. The junction had 2 bases not matched to a gene; V was cut back by 4 bases and J by 4 bases. The CDR3 bases are TGTGCCATCAGTGGGGGACAGGGAAATCAGCCCCAGCATTTT. This encodes CAISGGQGNQPQHF.

This clone was picked up a small number of times. The chain couples TRBV6-1 to TRBJ2-7; the match to TRBD1 covers 7 bases. Germline V gives CDR1 MNHNS, CDR2 SASEGT. The CDR3 runs to 14 residues. V was clipped by 4 bases and J by 4 bases; unmatched bases: 7. CDR3 sequence reads: CASSAYRGRYEQYF. CDR3 nucleotides: TGTGCCAGCAGTGCCTACAGGGGTAGGTACGAGCAGTACTTC.

The CDR3 DNA follows: TGTGCCAGCAGCGTAGACGCACGGCTGGGGTACGAGCAGTACTTC. Translating it yields CASSVDARLGYEQYF. The chain combines TRBV9 with TRBJ2-7; D gene unclear. Germline V lookup: CDR1 SGDLS, CDR2 YYNGEE. V was shortened by 0 bases and J by 4 bases, with 14 bases between the two germline ends. The length of the CDR3 is 15 residues.

The chain carries TRBV19 and TRBJ1-4, with D possibly TRBD1 on 6 matching bases. Germline values: CDR1 LNHDA, CDR2 SQIVND (reference sequence). CDR3 length: 15 residues. The V gene lost 3 bases and the J gene lost 3 bases, with 11 bases spanning the gap. As DNA, the CDR3 is TGTGCCAGTAGTATTCCGACAGGATCTAATGAAAAACTGTTTTTT. It yields the protein CASSIPTGSNEKLFF. Supplemented by reference TRBV19 and TRBJ1-4, the full variable domain reads DGGITQSPKYLFRKEGQNVTLSCEQNLNHDAMYWYRQDPGQGLRLIYYSQIVNDFQKGDIAEGYSVSREKKESFPLTVTSAQKNPTAFYLCASSIPTGSNEKLFFGSGTQLSVL.

The chain uses TRBV5-1 and TRBJ1-6, with 9 nucleotides matching TRBD1. CDR3 length: 15 amino acids. With 5 bases clipped from V and 9 bases from J, the junction kept 9 bases outside the gene matches. Germline V lookup: CDR1 SGHRS, CDR2 YFSETQ. The CDR3 reads CASRRRTGEGSPLHF. The DNA for the CDR3 is TGCGCCAGCAGGAGAAGGACAGGGGAAGGTTCACCCCTCCACTTT.

This chain uses TRBV11-2 with TRBJ1-1; 9 bases are a match to TRBD1. Germline-derived CDR1 and CDR2 are SGHAT and FQNNGV. The CDR3 loop spans 16 amino acids. V trimming: 5 bases; J trimming: 0 bases; junction bases outside the gene matches: 7. The CDR3 DNA reads TGTGCCAGCAGCCCGGGACAGGGAGGGATGAACACTGAAGCTTTCTTT. It is translated as CASSPGQGGMNTEAFF.

V is TRBV4-3 and J is TRBJ1-5, with D maybe TRBD1 (6 bases). Germline loops: CDR1 LGHNA, CDR2 YSLEER. Trimming left V 0 bases short and J 3 bases short, with 12 bases between. This CDR3 is 16 amino acids long. CDR3 loop: CASSQDYREVNQPQHF. The CDR3 coding sequence is TGCGCCAGCAGCCAAGATTACAGGGAGGTCAATCAGCCCCAGCATTTT.

The chain couples TRBV4-1 to TRBJ2-7; 9 nucleotides match TRBD2. The CDR3 runs to 15 residues. Germline V lookup: CDR1 MGHRA, CDR2 YSYEKL. V shed 1 base and J 5 bases; nucleotides not matched to a gene: 6. This CDR3 is CASSQVVAGAHEQYF. In nucleotides, the CDR3 is TGCGCCAGCAGCCAAGTCGTAGCGGGAGCCCACGAGCAGTACTTC.

Here the CDR3 DNA reads TGTGCCAGCATCCAGAGTGGGGGCGCAGAGACCCAGTACTTC. Its protein product is CASIQSGGAETQYF. This rearrangement joins TRBV7-9 to TRBJ2-5, with a possible D match to TRBD1 (6 bases). This CDR3 spans 14 amino acids. The germline CDR1 and CDR2 sequences are SEHNR and FQNEAQ (reference sequence). Trimming took off 7 bases at V and 4 bases at J, with 16 bases between the two ends.

J is TRBJ1-4 and V is TRBV6-6; D is ambiguous. The CDR3 consists of 12 residues. Trimming removed 0 bases at V and 6 bases at J, with 2 bases between. Germline V gene sequence: CDR1 MNHNY, CDR2 SVGAGI (reference sequence). The CDR3 protein is CASSYSDEKLFF. DNA for the CDR3: TGTGCCAGCAGTTACTCTGATGAAAAACTGTTTTTT.